Listed here are 3 T cell receptor beta chains from one sample, sequenced in a study of CD8+CD57+ T cells in acquired aplastic anemia. Sequencing involved patients with CD8+CD57+ cell expansion previously shown by flow cytometry. CDR3 and TCR beta VDJ profiling relied on a genomic DNA template. TCRdb re-called the reads through MiXCR, storing one row per CDR3 protein. The sample holds about 98,000 distinct CDR3 sequences; around 70% are singletons and the top ten take 60% to 80%. Sequences were obtained from sorted CD4+, CD8+, or CD8+CD57+ T cells (not recorded which) from PBMCs. The receptors were gathered from a human donor with aplastic anemia.

The chain couples TRBV12-5 to TRBJ2-7; TRBD1 is a possible D gene (6 bases). CDR1 LGHNT and CDR2 FRNRAP come from the germline V gene. There are 16 residues in the CDR3. The ends were cut back, 6 bases at V and 2 bases at J, with 20 bases in the middle. In DNA form, the CDR3 reads TGTGCTAGTGGCGCCCTCAGGGGATGGGTGACCTACGAGCAGTACTTC. Translated, it gives CASGALRGWVTYEQYF.

V gene TRBV20-1 combines with J gene TRBJ2-7, with D possibly matching TRBD1 (5 bases). Germline CDR1 DFQATT, CDR2 SNEGSKA (reference sequence). V lost 3 bases and J 3 bases, leaving 15 bases between the germline ends. The CDR3 runs 14 residues. The CDR3: CSASGQGADYEQYF. CDR3 DNA sequence: TGCAGTGCTAGTGGACAAGGGGCAGACTACGAGCAGTACTTC.

This clonotype was counted many times. The chain uses TRBV2 and TRBJ2-1; perhaps TRBD2 as D (5 bases). Trimming took off 3 bases at V and 1 base at J, with 10 bases between the two ends. The germline V gene encodes CDR1 SNHLY and CDR2 FYNNEI. This CDR3 comprises 15 residues. The CDR3 loop is CASSEDLISYNEQFF. In nucleotides, the CDR3 is TGTGCCAGCAGTGAGGACTTGATATCCTACAATGAGCAGTTCTTC.